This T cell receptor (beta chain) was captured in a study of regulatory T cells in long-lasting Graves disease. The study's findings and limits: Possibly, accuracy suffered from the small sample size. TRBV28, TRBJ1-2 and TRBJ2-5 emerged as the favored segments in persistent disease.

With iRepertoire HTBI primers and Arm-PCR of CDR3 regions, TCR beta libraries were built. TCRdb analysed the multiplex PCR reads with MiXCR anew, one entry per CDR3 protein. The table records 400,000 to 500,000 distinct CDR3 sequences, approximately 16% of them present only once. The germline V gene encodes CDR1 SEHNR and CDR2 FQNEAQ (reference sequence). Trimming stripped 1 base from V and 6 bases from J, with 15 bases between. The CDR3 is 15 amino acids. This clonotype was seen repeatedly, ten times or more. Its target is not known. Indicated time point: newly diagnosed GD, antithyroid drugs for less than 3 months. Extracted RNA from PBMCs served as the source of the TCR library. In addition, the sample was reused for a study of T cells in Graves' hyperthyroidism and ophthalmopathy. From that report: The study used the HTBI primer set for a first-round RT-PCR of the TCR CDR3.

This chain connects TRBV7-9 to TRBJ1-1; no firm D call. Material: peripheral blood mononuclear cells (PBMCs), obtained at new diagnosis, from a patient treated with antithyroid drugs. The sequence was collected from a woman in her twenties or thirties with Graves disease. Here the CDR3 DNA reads TGTGCCAGCAGCTTAGTCGGAGGATATGGCTCTGAAGCTTTCTTT. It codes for CASSLVGGYGSEAFF.